A selection of T cell receptor beta chains follows, all from one sample in a study of response to subunit inactivated influenza vaccine. Each CDR3 protein gets one entry after TCRdb re-called the RT-PCR reads with MiXCR. This sample has approximately 730,000 distinct CDR3 sequences, with approximately 13% found just once. The sample consisted of PBMCs from blood, taken approximately 15 days before vaccination. The receptors here all came from a man aged 45-60 years who received an inactivated influenza vaccine. CDR3s leave out the opening cysteine and the closing phenylalanine or tryptophan. The D gene is left open where the match is weak.

V gene	D gene	J gene	CDR3 protein
TRBV12-3/TRBV12-4	-	TRBJ2-2	AGGGANTGELF
TRBV9	TRBD2	TRBJ2-5	ASSYQAGGQETQY
TRBV7-2	-	TRBJ2-5	ASSSLTSPQETQY
TRBV6-2/TRBV6-3	-	TRBJ2-7	ASSYAVDSLTYEQY
TRBV25-1	-	TRBJ2-1	ASSDQVGGEQF
TRBV5-1	-	TRBJ2-3	ASRASGGFADTQY
TRBV7-9	TRBD2	TRBJ2-5	ASSFGSGSAQETQY
TRBV7-9	TRBD2	TRBJ2-1	ASSSGTSGGSGEQF
TRBV20-1	TRBD2	TRBJ2-3	SARDLYLAGAQDTQY
TRBV5-1	-	TRBJ2-1	ASSLGPDTYNEQF
TRBV28	TRBD1	TRBJ1-5	ASSLYGTALNQPQH
TRBV5-6	TRBD1	TRBJ2-1	ASSSRDRIYNEQF
TRBV20-1	TRBD1	TRBJ1-6	SAEDRGVNSPLH
TRBV5-1	TRBD1	TRBJ2-1	ASSHTRQGATVGDEQF
TRBV7-2	TRBD2	TRBJ2-3	ASNPVAGVADTQY
TRBV5-1	TRBD1	TRBJ2-3	ASKDPRGFTDTQY
TRBV2	TRBD1	TRBJ1-4	ASTQGTANEKLF
TRBV4-2	TRBD1	TRBJ2-6	ASSPQEGTGASGANVLT
TRBV12-3/TRBV12-4	TRBD2	TRBJ2-2	ASTGPRTGLAGVGTGELF
TRBV18	TRBD1	TRBJ2-7	ASSPPGTGPFSYEQY
TRBV10-3	-	TRBJ1-2	AQADSSYGYT
TRBV24-1	-	TRBJ2-2	ATSVHGTGELF
TRBV7-9	TRBD2	TRBJ2-1	ASSLQAGSGNEQF
TRBV3-1	TRBD1	TRBJ2-1	ASSPDGKGAQF
TRBV12-3/TRBV12-4	-	TRBJ1-6	ASRRSSPLH
TRBV5-1	-	TRBJ2-5	ASSSGGLTQETQY
TRBV27	TRBD2	TRBJ2-1	ASTLLAGGPGSYNEQF
TRBV6-5	TRBD1	TRBJ1-1	ASSYPGQGARTTEAF
TRBV3-1	TRBD1	TRBJ2-5	ASSLPRTGQETQY
TRBV30	-	TRBJ1-2	AGINNYGYT
TRBV18	-	TRBJ2-1	ASSPPGVGPHEQF
TRBV24-1	TRBD2	TRBJ2-5	ATSDTTGLANQETQY
TRBV12-3/TRBV12-4	-	TRBJ2-3	ASSSGQSSTDTQY
TRBV12-3/TRBV12-4	-	TRBJ1-5	ASSSSQVSNQPQH
TRBV20-1	-	TRBJ2-5	SAQRDETQY
TRBV5-1	TRBD1	TRBJ2-1	ASSAGTGGGDEQF
TRBV6-2/TRBV6-3	-	TRBJ2-3	ASSYPLGTDTQY
TRBV10-3	TRBD1	TRBJ1-1	AIRDRTTAWAF
TRBV20-1	TRBD2	TRBJ2-5	SATGTSGRAGETQY
TRBV28	-	TRBJ2-3	ASTLGQTTDTQY
TRBV10-2	TRBD1	TRBJ2-7	ASRLTGEPYEQY
TRBV6-5	TRBD1	TRBJ2-7	ASSYSDRAGYEQY
TRBV7-9	-	TRBJ1-1	ASSLHSENTEAF
TRBV28	-	TRBJ2-2	ACSGRGTGELF
TRBV5-6	-	TRBJ2-2	ASSLPTGIFNTGELF
TRBV20-1	-	TRBJ1-2	SVADPPSYT
TRBV11-1	-	TRBJ2-5	ASSLMAYQETQY
TRBV29-1	TRBD2	TRBJ2-5	SAASGRGETQY
TRBV7-2	-	TRBJ2-7	ASSKNGGYEQY
TRBV5-1	TRBD1	TRBJ2-1	ASSLVARGRLAYNEQF
TRBV5-1	TRBD1	TRBJ1-2	ASRPSGTGYGYT
TRBV28	TRBD1	TRBJ2-5	ASSLAPWTGAARETQY
TRBV12-3/TRBV12-4	TRBD2	TRBJ2-5	ASALAGDQETQY
TRBV5-1	-	TRBJ1-2	ASRGQANYGYT
TRBV28	-	TRBJ1-1	ASSSPGGSLEAF
TRBV19	-	TRBJ2-2	ASNPRANTGELF
TRBV4-1	TRBD1	TRBJ2-7	ASSQDLRQGKSSYEQY
TRBV29-1	-	TRBJ2-1	SVEPRRGYNEQF